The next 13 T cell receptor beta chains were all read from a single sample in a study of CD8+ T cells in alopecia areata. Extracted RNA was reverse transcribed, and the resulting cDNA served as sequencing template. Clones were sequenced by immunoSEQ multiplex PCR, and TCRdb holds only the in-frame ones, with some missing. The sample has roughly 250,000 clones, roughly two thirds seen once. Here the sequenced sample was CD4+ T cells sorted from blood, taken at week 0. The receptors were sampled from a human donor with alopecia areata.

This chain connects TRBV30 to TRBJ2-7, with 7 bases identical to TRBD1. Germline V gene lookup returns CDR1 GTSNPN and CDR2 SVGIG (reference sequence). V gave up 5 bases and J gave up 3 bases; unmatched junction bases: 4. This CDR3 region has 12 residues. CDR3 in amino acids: CAWAAGGYEQYF. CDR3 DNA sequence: TGTGCCTGGGCGGCAGGGGGCTACGAGCAGTACTTC.

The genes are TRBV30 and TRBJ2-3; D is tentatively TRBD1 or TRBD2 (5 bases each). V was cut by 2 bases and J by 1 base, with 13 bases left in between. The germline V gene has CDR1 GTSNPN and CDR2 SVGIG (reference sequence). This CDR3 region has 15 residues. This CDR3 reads CAWSRLMGRTDTQYF. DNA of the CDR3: TGTGCCTGGAGTAGGTTGATGGGACGCACAGATACGCAGTATTTT.

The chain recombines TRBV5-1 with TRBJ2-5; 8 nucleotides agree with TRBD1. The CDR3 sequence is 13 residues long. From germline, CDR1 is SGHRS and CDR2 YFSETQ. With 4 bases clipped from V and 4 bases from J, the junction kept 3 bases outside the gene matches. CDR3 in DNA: TGCGCCAGCAGCCAAGACAGGGGAGAGACCCAGTACTTC. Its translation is CASSQDRGETQYF. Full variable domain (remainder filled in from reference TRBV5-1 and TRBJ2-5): KAGVTQTPRYLIKTRGQQVTLSCSPISGHRSVSWYQQTPGQGLQFLFEYFSETQRNKGNFPGRFSGRQFSNSRSEMNVSTLELGDSALYLCASSQDRGETQYFGPGTRLLVL.

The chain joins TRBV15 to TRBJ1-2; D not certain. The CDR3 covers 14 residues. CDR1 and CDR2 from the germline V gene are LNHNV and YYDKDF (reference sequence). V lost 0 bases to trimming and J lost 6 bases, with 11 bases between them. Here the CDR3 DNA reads TGTGCCACCAGCAGAGAGGGGTACGGTAATGGCTACACCTTC. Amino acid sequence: CATSREGYGNGYTF.

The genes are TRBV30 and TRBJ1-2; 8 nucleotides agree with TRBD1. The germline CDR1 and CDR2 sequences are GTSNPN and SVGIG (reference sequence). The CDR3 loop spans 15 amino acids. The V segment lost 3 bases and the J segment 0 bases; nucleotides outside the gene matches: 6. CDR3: CAWRDTGGANYGYTF. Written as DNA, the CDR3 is TGTGCCTGGAGGGACACAGGGGGAGCTAACTATGGCTACACCTTC.

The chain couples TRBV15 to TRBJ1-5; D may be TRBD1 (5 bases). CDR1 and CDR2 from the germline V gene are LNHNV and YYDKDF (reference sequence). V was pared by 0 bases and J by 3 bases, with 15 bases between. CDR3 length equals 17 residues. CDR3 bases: TGTGCCACCAGCAGAGATCTGGCAGGGAGGGTCAATCAGCCCCAGCATTTT. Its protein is CATSRDLAGRVNQPQHF.

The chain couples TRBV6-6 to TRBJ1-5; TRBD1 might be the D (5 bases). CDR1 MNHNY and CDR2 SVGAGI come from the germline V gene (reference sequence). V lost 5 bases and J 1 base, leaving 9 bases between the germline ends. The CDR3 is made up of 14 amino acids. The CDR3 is CASSGQGSNQPQHF. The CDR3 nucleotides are TGTGCCAGCAGTGGGCAGGGAAGCAATCAGCCCCAGCATTTT.

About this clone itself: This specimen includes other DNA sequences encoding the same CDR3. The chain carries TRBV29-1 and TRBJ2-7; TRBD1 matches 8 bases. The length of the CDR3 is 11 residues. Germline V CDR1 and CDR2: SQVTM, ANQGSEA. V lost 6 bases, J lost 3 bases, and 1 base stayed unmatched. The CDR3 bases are TGCAGCGTCGGGACAGGCTACGAGCAGTACTTC. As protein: CSVGTGYEQYF.

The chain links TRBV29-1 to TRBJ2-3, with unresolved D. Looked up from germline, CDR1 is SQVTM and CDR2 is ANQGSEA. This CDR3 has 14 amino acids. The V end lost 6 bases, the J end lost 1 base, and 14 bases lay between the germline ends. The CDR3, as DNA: TGCAGCGTACCGATCTCCCCTGGCACAGATACGCAGTATTTT. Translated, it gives CSVPISPGTDTQYF.

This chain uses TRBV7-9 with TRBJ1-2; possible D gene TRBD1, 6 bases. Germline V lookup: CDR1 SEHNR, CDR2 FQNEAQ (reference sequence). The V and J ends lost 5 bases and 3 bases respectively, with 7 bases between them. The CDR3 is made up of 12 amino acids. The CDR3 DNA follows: TGTGCCAGCAGCCGACAGGACTATGGCTACACCTTC. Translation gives CASSRQDYGYTF.

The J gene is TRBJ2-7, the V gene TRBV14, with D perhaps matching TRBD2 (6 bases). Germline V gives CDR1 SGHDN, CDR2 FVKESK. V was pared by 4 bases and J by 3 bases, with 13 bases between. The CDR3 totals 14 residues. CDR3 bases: TGTGCCAGCAGCCGATGGACGGAGGGCTACGAGCAGTACTTC. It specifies CASSRWTEGYEQYF.

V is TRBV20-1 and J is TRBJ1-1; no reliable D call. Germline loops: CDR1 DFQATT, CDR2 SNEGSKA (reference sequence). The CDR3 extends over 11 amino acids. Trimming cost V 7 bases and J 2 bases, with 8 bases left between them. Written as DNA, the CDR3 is TGCAGTGTCCGCCAAAACACTGAAGCTTTCTTT. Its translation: CSVRQNTEAFF.

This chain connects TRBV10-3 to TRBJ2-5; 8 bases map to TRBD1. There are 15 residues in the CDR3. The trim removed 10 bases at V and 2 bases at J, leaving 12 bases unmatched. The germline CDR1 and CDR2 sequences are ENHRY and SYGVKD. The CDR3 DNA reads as TGTGCCAGCTCCTTTGGACAGGGCCCGCAAGAGACCCAGTACTTC. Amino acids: CASSFGQGPQETQYF.